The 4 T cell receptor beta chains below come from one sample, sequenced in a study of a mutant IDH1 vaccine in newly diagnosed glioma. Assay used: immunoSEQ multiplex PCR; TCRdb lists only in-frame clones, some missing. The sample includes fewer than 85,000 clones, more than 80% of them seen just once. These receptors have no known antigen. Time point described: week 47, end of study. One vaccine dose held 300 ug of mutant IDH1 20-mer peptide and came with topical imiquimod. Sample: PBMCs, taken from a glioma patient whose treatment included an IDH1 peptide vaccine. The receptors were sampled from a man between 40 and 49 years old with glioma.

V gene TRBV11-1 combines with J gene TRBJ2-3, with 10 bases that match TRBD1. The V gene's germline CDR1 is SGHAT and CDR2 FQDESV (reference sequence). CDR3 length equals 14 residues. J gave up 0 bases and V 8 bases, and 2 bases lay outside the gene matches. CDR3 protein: CASGDRGSTDTQYF. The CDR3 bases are TGTGCCAGCGGGGACAGGGGAAGCACAGATACGCAGTATTTT.

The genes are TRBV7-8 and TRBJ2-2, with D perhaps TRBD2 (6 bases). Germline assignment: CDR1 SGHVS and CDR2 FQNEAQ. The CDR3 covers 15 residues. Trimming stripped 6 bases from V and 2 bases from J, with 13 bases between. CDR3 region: CASRQGGANTGELFF. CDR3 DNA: TGTGCCAGCAGGCAAGGAGGGGCTAACACCGGGGAGCTGTTTTTT.

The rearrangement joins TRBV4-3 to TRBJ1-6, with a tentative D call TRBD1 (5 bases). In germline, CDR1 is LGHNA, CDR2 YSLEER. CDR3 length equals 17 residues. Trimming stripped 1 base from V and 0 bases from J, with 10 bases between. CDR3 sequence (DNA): TGCGCCAGCAGCCAAGCCGGACAAATCTCCTATAATTCACCCCTCCACTTT. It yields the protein CASSQAGQISYNSPLHF.

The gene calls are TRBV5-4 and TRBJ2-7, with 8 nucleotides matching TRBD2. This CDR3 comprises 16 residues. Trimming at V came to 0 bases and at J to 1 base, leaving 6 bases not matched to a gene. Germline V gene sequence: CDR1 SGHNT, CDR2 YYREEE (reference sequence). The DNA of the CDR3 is TGTGCCAGCAGCTTGGCCACCGGGGGGGCTTCCTACGAGCAGTACTTC. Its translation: CASSLATGGASYEQYF.